Presented here are 27 T cell receptor beta chains from one specimen sequenced in a study of chemoradiotherapy in HPV16-positive cancers. The method was immunoSEQ multiplex PCR; TCRdb's version includes in-frame clones alone and lacks a portion of them. The sample lists under 85,000 clones, around nine tenths seen once, with around 4.4% in the top ten. The source material was blood, sampled from a patient who underwent chemoradiotherapy. Every receptor here comes from a human donor with HPV-associated anogenital cancer.

The chain uses TRBV19 and TRBJ1-2; the match to TRBD1 covers 7 bases. Germline CDR1 LNHDA, CDR2 SQIVND (reference sequence). Trimming took 4 bases from V and 6 from J; bases not matched to a gene: 8. This CDR3 region has 14 residues. CDR3 sequence: CASSTSTGRNGYTF. DNA of the CDR3: TGTGCCAGTAGTACATCGACAGGGAGGAATGGCTACACCTTC.

The chain employs TRBV15 and TRBJ2-7; D call uncertain. The CDR3 consists of 15 residues. Trimming took 0 bases from V and 3 from J, leaving 12 bases between them. Germline CDR1 LNHNV, CDR2 YYDKDF (reference sequence). The chain's CDR3 is CATSRDRAQVYEQYF. The CDR3, as DNA: TGTGCCACCAGCAGAGATCGGGCGCAGGTCTACGAGCAGTACTTC.

This clone was detected only once. V and J are TRBV27 and TRBJ1-2; D uncertain. Trimming shortened V by 4 bases and J by 5 bases, and 17 bases separated the two germline ends. The CDR3 is made up of 15 amino acids. Germline CDR1 and CDR2: MNHEY and SMNVEV (reference sequence). The CDR3 is CASSWAPLTGYGYTF. As DNA, the CDR3 is TGTGCCAGCAGTTGGGCTCCTCTGACGGGGTATGGCTACACCTTC.

The chain uses TRBV9 and TRBJ2-7; 8 nucleotides align to TRBD2. In germline, CDR1 is SGDLS, CDR2 YYNGEE. V lost 3 bases, J lost 3 bases, and 5 bases stayed unmatched. The CDR3 totals 14 residues. CDR3 DNA: TGTGCCAGCAGCGGGGGACTAGTAAGCTACGAGCAGTACTTC. This gives the protein CASSGGLVSYEQYF.

The chain has TRBV19 and TRBJ2-3, with D unclear. This CDR3 comprises 14 residues. The V and J ends lost 1 base and 0 bases respectively, with 5 bases between them. Per the germline V gene, CDR1 is LNHDA and CDR2 is SQIVND (reference sequence). The DNA of the CDR3 is TGTGCCAGTAGTATAGTATCTAGCACAGATACGCAGTATTTT. Its protein is CASSIVSSTDTQYF.

The CDR3, as DNA: TGTGCCACCCCGGGACAGAACACCGGGGAGCTGTTTTTT. Amino acids: CATPGQNTGELFF. The chain has TRBV15 and TRBJ2-2, with a possible D match to TRBD1 (6 bases). The CDR3 runs to 13 residues. V was shortened by 8 bases and J by 1 base, with 8 bases between the two germline ends. Per germline, CDR1 LNHNV and CDR2 YYDKDF (reference sequence).

The chain uses TRBV27 and TRBJ1-2; no reliable D call. Germline V gene data show CDR1 as MNHEY and CDR2 as SMNVEV (reference sequence). Trimming removed 4 bases from V and 5 bases from J, with 14 bases in between. The CDR3 has 14 residues. The CDR3 region is CASSSHESQYGYTF. As DNA, the CDR3 is TGTGCCAGCAGTTCACATGAGTCCCAGTATGGCTACACCTTC.

The genes are TRBV9 and TRBJ1-1, with TRBD1 matching 7 bases. In germline, CDR1 is SGDLS, CDR2 YYNGEE. The V gene end was trimmed by 3 bases and the J gene end by 3 bases; junction bases not matched to a gene: 5. The CDR3 is made up of 14 amino acids. The CDR3 sequence is CASSAQQGDTEAFF. The CDR3 region has the DNA TGTGCCAGCAGCGCGCAGCAGGGGGACACTGAAGCTTTCTTT.

This clone was picked up one time. V gene TRBV10-3 combines with J gene TRBJ2-1, with D hard to call. Germline lookup yields CDR1 ENHRY and CDR2 SYGVKD. V lost 2 bases and J 10 bases, leaving 12 bases between the germline ends. This CDR3 comprises 13 residues. This chain's CDR3 is CAISEVADLEQFF. CDR3 bases: TGTGCCATCAGTGAGGTCGCCGATCTAGAGCAGTTCTTC.

This rearrangement joins TRBV20-1 to TRBJ1-1, with a weak D call TRBD1 (6 bases). There are 11 residues in the CDR3. CDR1 is DFQATT and CDR2 is SNEGSKA in the germline V gene (reference sequence). V shed 6 bases and J shed 7 bases, with 12 bases lying between them. The CDR3 loop reads CSAAWTVEAFF. CDR3 sequence (DNA): TGCAGTGCCGCCTGGACAGTTGAAGCTTTCTTT.

This chain uses TRBV4-2 with TRBJ2-7, with 11 bases lining up with TRBD2. V lost 2 bases and J lost 3; bases outside the gene matches: 6. The length of the CDR3 is 16 residues. Germline CDR1 reads LGHNA; CDR2 reads YNFKEQ. The CDR3 bases are TGTGCCAGCAGCCAACGGAGGACTAGCGGGTTCTACGAGCAGTACTTC. Its protein product is CASSQRRTSGFYEQYF.

This clone was observed once. The rearrangement joins TRBV4-2 to TRBJ2-7; D is perhaps TRBD2 (6 bases). V was clipped by 1 base and J by 3 bases, with 13 bases between them. From germline, CDR1 is LGHNA and CDR2 YNFKEQ. This CDR3 region has 15 residues. CDR3 residues: CASSQGVGGGYEQYF. The CDR3 DNA is TGTGCCAGCAGCCAAGGGGTGGGGGGAGGCTACGAGCAGTACTTC.

The CDR3 region is CASSLTGPGNTIYF. CDR3 nucleotide sequence: TGCGCCAGCAGCCTGACAGGGCCGGGAAACACCATATATTTT. The genes are TRBV5-1 and TRBJ1-3; 7 nucleotides line up with TRBD1. Germline V gene data show CDR1 as SGHRS and CDR2 as YFSETQ. J was trimmed by 4 bases and V by 4 bases; bases with no gene match: 5. CDR3 length equals 14 residues.

CDR3 sequence reads: CASSDRDSTGELFF. The CDR3 bases are TGTGCCAGCAGCGACCGGGACTCCACCGGGGAGCTGTTTTTT. The chain carries TRBV7-2 and TRBJ2-2; possibly TRBD2 for D (6 bases). V was pared by 5 bases and J by 4 bases, with 11 bases between. Per the germline V gene, CDR1 is SGHTA and CDR2 is FQGNSA. The CDR3 has 14 amino acids.

The rearrangement links TRBV7-9 to TRBJ1-1, with a weak D call TRBD1 (5 bases). The CDR3 is 14 residues long. Germline-derived CDR1 and CDR2 are SEHNR and FQNEAQ (reference sequence). V lost 1 base and J 1 base, leaving 7 bases between the germline ends. The CDR3 region has the DNA TGTGCCAGCAGCTTAGGCAGGGCGAACACTGAAGCTTTCTTT. This encodes CASSLGRANTEAFF.

V usage is TRBV5-1 and J usage is TRBJ1-1, with 11 bases identical to TRBD1. The junction had 2 bases not matched to a gene; V was cut back by 3 bases and J by 1 base. The CDR3 is 15 residues long. CDR1 and CDR2 (germline): SGHRS, YFSETQ. The CDR3 coding sequence is TGCGCCAGCAGCTGGACAGGGGGCGGGAACACTGAAGCTTTCTTT. It translates to CASSWTGGGNTEAFF.

The V and J genes are TRBV19 and TRBJ2-1; TRBD1 matches 7 bases. Germline V gene sequence: CDR1 LNHDA, CDR2 SQIVND (reference sequence). V shed 1 base and J 0 bases; nucleotides not matched to a gene: 6. The CDR3 length is 17 residues. The CDR3 nucleotides read TGTGCCAGTAGTATAGGGGGACAGTCAAGCTCCTACAATGAGCAGTTCTTC. Its protein is CASSIGGQSSSYNEQFF.

The CDR3 DNA is TGTGCCAGCTGGGGAACCCTGAACACCGGGGAGCTGTTTTTT. It yields the protein CASWGTLNTGELFF. The gene calls are TRBV28 and TRBJ2-2, with D uncertain. Germline CDR1 MDHEN, CDR2 SYDVKM. V was trimmed by 8 bases and J by 1 base, leaving 11 bases between them. The CDR3 runs 14 residues.

The chain employs TRBV6-5 and TRBJ2-5; TRBD1 matches at 11 bases. The J call may be in error: the DNA end matches TRBJ2-7 better. Germline V gene sequence: CDR1 MNHEY, CDR2 SVGAGI. The CDR3 length is 13 residues. Written as DNA, the CDR3 is TGTGCCAGCAGTGGGACAGGGGGTGTCGAGCAGTACTTC. The encoded protein is CASSGTGGVEQYF.

The rearrangement links TRBV30 to TRBJ1-1; D is unclear. The V gene lost 1 base and the J gene lost 3 bases, with 9 bases spanning the gap. The CDR3 spans 13 residues. The germline CDR1 and CDR2 sequences are GTSNPN and SVGIG (reference sequence). The DNA for the CDR3 is TGTGCCTGGAGTGATCGAGGGTACACTGAAGCTTTCTTT. Protein sequence: CAWSDRGYTEAFF. Looking up the rest from reference TRBV30 and TRBJ1-1 gives the full variable domain: SQTIHQWPATLVQPVGSPLSLECTVEGTSNPNLYWYRQAAGRGLQLLFYSVGIGQISSEVPQNLSASRPQDRQFILSSKKLLLSDSGFYLCAWSDRGYTEAFFGQGTRLTVV.

This chain uses TRBV28 with TRBJ1-3; 7 nucleotides align to TRBD1. Per germline, CDR1 MDHEN and CDR2 SYDVKM. CDR3 size: 16 residues. Trimming cost V 6 bases and J 0 bases; bases outside gene matches: 8. CDR3 nucleotide sequence: TGTGCCAGCAGCCCTGCCGGGACAGCCTCTGGAAACACCATATATTTT. It encodes CASSPAGTASGNTIYF. Drawing the rest from reference TRBV28 and TRBJ1-3, the complete variable domain is DVKVTQSSRYLVKRTGEKVFLECVQDMDHENMFWYRQDPGLGLRLIYFSYDVKMKEKGDIPEGYSVSREKKERFSLILESASTNQTSMYLCASSPAGTASGNTIYFGEGSWLTVV.

The chain links TRBV4-2 to TRBJ2-3; 9 nucleotides align to TRBD2. J gave up 3 bases and V 6 bases, and 7 bases lay outside the gene matches. Germline V CDR1 and CDR2: LGHNA, YNFKEQ. The CDR3 length is 15 residues. CDR3 sequence: CASRHSSGETDTQYF. The DNA of the CDR3 is TGTGCCAGCAGACACTCTAGCGGGGAGACAGATACGCAGTATTTT.

For the CDR3, the DNA is TGTGCCAGCAGCCCAGGACAGGCGGGGACTGAAGCTTTCTTT. Its translation: CASSPGQAGTEAFF. The chain carries TRBV7-9 and TRBJ1-1; 7 bases are shared with TRBD1. Germline lookup yields CDR1 SEHNR and CDR2 FQNEAQ (reference sequence). The CDR3 sequence is 14 residues long. The ends lost 5 bases at V and 5 bases at J; junction bases unmatched: 8.

The chain carries TRBV28 and TRBJ2-7; no definite D call. V lost 8 bases, J lost 3 bases, and 14 bases lay in between. The germline CDR1 and CDR2 sequences are MDHEN and SYDVKM. The CDR3 loop spans 13 amino acids. The CDR3 spells CASAFPGGYEQYF. The CDR3 DNA reads as TGTGCCAGCGCATTCCCCGGCGGCTACGAGCAGTACTTC. Supplemented by reference TRBV28 and TRBJ2-7, the full variable domain reads DVKVTQSSRYLVKRTGEKVFLECVQDMDHENMFWYRQDPGLGLRLIYFSYDVKMKEKGDIPEGYSVSREKKERFSLILESASTNQTSMYLCASAFPGGYEQYFGPGTRLTVT.

This CDR3 is CASSFRYEQYF. For the CDR3, the DNA is TGTGCCAGCAGTTTTAGGTACGAGCAGTACTTC. The chain links TRBV28 to TRBJ2-5; D unclear. The DNA end favors TRBJ2-7, so the J call may be wrong. The CDR3 extends over 11 amino acids. Germline V gene sequence: CDR1 MDHEN, CDR2 SYDVKM.

This chain links TRBV9 with TRBJ1-6; D gene uncertain. V lost 4 bases to trimming and J lost 9 bases, with 17 bases between them. The CDR3 length is 15 residues. CDR1 and CDR2 from the germline V gene are SGDLS and YYNGEE. The CDR3 loop is CASSLTTVPGSPLHF. CDR3 nucleotide sequence: TGTGCCAGCAGCTTAACGACTGTCCCCGGTTCACCCCTCCACTTT.

This clone was recorded only once. The CDR3 region is CASSPTGSGNQPQHF. The CDR3 region has the DNA TGTGCCAGCAGCCCCACAGGGAGTGGCAATCAGCCCCAGCATTTT. The gene calls are TRBV27 and TRBJ1-5; TRBD1 is a possible D gene (6 bases). Germline CDR1 is MNHEY and CDR2 is SMNVEV (reference sequence). Trimming removed 6 bases from V and 2 bases from J, with 14 bases in between. CDR3 length: 15 residues.